These T cell receptor beta chains were read from a single sample in a study of blood T cell repertoires in COVID-19. Method: immunoSEQ multiplex PCR; TCRdb's copy keeps in-frame clones and lacks some. Counted here are 270,000 or so clones, approximately 89% occurring once; the ten biggest clones make up approximately 8.2%. The sample comprised peripheral blood. The receptor set was obtained from a man aged 35-49 years with active or convalescent COVID-19. Each CDR3 is given with its conserved first and last residue. D genes are given only for firm matches. Not every row has a clone size; where given, it reads once, few, many or a size class.

abundance	v_gene	len	d_gene	j_gene	CDR3aa	CDR3nt
few	TRBV15	13	NA	TRBJ1-1	CATWDPRDTEAFF	TGTGCCACCTGGGATCCCAGGGACACTGAAGCTTTCTTT
NA	TRBV18	15	NA	TRBJ2-2	CASSPDEGVTGELFF	TGTGCCAGCTCACCAGACGAGGGGGTGACCGGGGAGCTGTTTTTT
few	TRBV28	14	NA	TRBJ1-6	CASSSGQANSPLHF	TGTGCCAGCAGTTCGGGACAAGCTAATTCACCCCTCCACTTT
NA	TRBV12-3/TRBV12-4	12	NA	TRBJ2-1	CASSLLSREPFF	TGTGCCAGCAGTTTGTTGTCGAGGGAACCGTTCTTC
NA	TRBV2	16	TRBD1	TRBJ1-3	CASSGTGTLSGNTIYF	TGTGCCAGCAGTGGGACAGGGACCCTCTCTGGAAACACCATATATTTT
NA	TRBV10-3	15	NA	TRBJ1-6	CAISEKGERNSPLHF	TGTGCCATCAGTGAGAAGGGGGAGAGAAATTCACCCCTCCACTTT
NA	TRBV6-5	15	NA	TRBJ2-3	CASGRGGIYTDTQYF	TGTGCCAGCGGACGAGGAGGGATCTACACAGATACGCAGTATTTT
NA	TRBV19	15	NA	TRBJ2-5	CASSRRQAQGETQYF	TGTGCCAGTAGTAGGAGACAGGCCCAGGGAGAGACCCAGTACTTC
NA	TRBV25-1	13	NA	TRBJ2-7	CASSDFMASEQYF	TGTGCCAGCAGTGATTTTATGGCTTCCGAGCAGTACTTC
NA	TRBV7-3	14	TRBD2	TRBJ2-1	CASSSPSGVNEQFF	TGTGCCAGCAGCTCTCCCAGCGGGGTGAATGAGCAGTTCTTC
NA	TRBV27	13	NA	TRBJ2-5	CASIRDYQETQYF	TGTGCCAGCATCCGGGACTACCAAGAGACCCAGTACTTC
NA	TRBV7-9	13	NA	TRBJ1-1	CASSLKKGTEAFF	TGTGCCAGCAGCTTAAAGAAGGGGACTGAAGCTTTCTTT
NA	TRBV9	13	NA	TRBJ1-5	CASSVQGGQPQHF	TGTGCCAGCAGCGTCCAGGGAGGTCAGCCCCAGCATTTT
NA	TRBV6-5	13	TRBD1	TRBJ2-5	CASTRQGQETQYF	TGTGCCAGCACCCGACAGGGACAAGAGACCCAGTACTTC
few	TRBV7-2	13	TRBD1	TRBJ1-2	CASSVDRGQIYTF	TGTGCCAGCAGCGTGGACAGGGGCCAGATTTACACCTTC
NA	TRBV5-1	14	NA	TRBJ2-7	CASSLAAQGYEQYF	TGCGCCAGCAGCTTGGCCGCTCAGGGCTACGAGCAGTACTTC
NA	TRBV19	14	TRBD1	TRBJ1-2	CASSTLTGHYGYTF	TGTGCCAGTAGTACCCTGACAGGGCACTATGGCTACACCTTC
NA	TRBV29-1	15	TRBD2	TRBJ2-7	CSVVLAGRSSYEQYF	TGCAGCGTTGTGTTAGCGGGAAGGAGCTCCTACGAGCAGTACTTC
few	TRBV29-1	13	NA	TRBJ2-7	CSVEGPGAYEQYF	TGCAGCGTTGAGGGGCCGGGGGCCTACGAGCAGTACTTC
NA	TRBV5-1	14	TRBD1	TRBJ2-5	CASSSGTAAETQYF	TGCGCCAGCAGCTCGGGGACAGCGGCGGAGACCCAGTACTTC
NA	TRBV19	14	NA	TRBJ1-6	CASSIVQESSPLHF	TGTGCCAGTAGTATAGTACAGGAAAGCTCACCCCTCCACTTT
NA	TRBV9	17	TRBD2	TRBJ2-2	CASSDRTGTISRGELFF	TGTGCCAGCAGCGATCGAACCGGGACTATCTCAAGAGGGGAGCTGTTTTTT
NA	TRBV3-1/TRBV3-2	15	TRBD1	TRBJ2-7	CASSQDTTGFYEQYF	TGTGCCAGCAGCCAGGATACGACAGGGTTCTACGAGCAGTACTTC
NA	TRBV14	15	TRBD1	TRBJ1-4	CASSHYRGRNEKLFF	TGTGCCAGCAGCCACTACAGGGGGAGGAATGAAAAACTGTTTTTT
few	TRBV27	14	NA	TRBJ1-1	CASSLYGGHTEAFF	TGTGCCAGCAGTTTATACGGGGGGCACACTGAAGCTTTCTTT
NA	TRBV29-1	12	NA	TRBJ2-1	CSPLSGFNEQFF	TGCAGCCCCCTCTCGGGTTTCAATGAGCAGTTCTTC
NA	TRBV7-2	16	TRBD2	TRBJ2-7	CASSFRGSGMGLEQYF	TGTGCCAGCAGCTTCCGGGGCAGCGGGATGGGGTTGGAGCAGTACTTC
NA	TRBV28	14	TRBD1	TRBJ1-4	CATGQGAPNEKLFF	TGTGCCACGGGACAGGGGGCGCCGAACGAAAAACTGTTTTTT
NA	TRBV18	16	TRBD1	TRBJ1-3	CASSKSDRGSGNTIYF	TGTGCCAGCTCAAAATCGGACAGGGGATCTGGAAACACCATATATTTT
NA	TRBV19	16	TRBD1	TRBJ2-3	CATKPVTGVYTDTQYF	TGTGCCACTAAACCGGTGACAGGGGTTTACACAGATACGCAGTATTTT
NA	TRBV30	14	TRBD1	TRBJ1-1	CAWTKGARNTEAFF	TGTGCCTGGACGAAGGGGGCGAGGAACACTGAAGCTTTCTTT
NA	TRBV29-1	15	NA	TRBJ1-6	CSVRTGISYNSPLHF	TGCAGCGTGAGAACGGGAATCTCCTATAATTCACCCCTCCACTTT
few	TRBV29-1	12	NA	TRBJ1-2	CSGDPDSRGYTF	TGCAGCGGCGATCCGGACAGTCGAGGCTACACCTTC
NA	TRBV2	15	TRBD1	TRBJ1-1	CASSAGTGIVTEAFF	TGTGCCAGCAGTGCCGGGACAGGGATAGTCACTGAAGCTTTCTTT
NA	TRBV6-1	14	TRBD1	TRBJ1-1	CASSGQGSDTEAFF	TGTGCCAGCAGTGGACAGGGGTCAGACACTGAAGCTTTCTTT
NA	TRBV13	11	TRBD1	TRBJ1-2	CASSLRQGHTF	TGTGCCAGCAGCCTACGACAGGGCCACACCTTC
NA	TRBV5-1	14	NA	TRBJ2-5	CASSVQAYQETQYF	TGCGCCAGCAGCGTACAGGCGTACCAAGAGACCCAGTACTTC
NA	TRBV28	18	TRBD2	TRBJ2-3	CASSLSQSGLGGTDTQYF	TGTGCCAGCAGTTTATCCCAAAGCGGGTTGGGGGGGACAGATACGCAGTATTTT
NA	TRBV6-6	16	TRBD1	TRBJ2-2	CASSWTGGQNTGELFF	TGTGCCAGCAGTTGGACAGGGGGCCAGAACACCGGGGAGCTGTTTTTT
NA	TRBV29-1	14	NA	TRBJ1-5	CSVEAKCGNQPQHF	TGCAGCGTTGAAGCCAAATGCGGCAATCAGCCCCAGCATTTT
NA	TRBV6-5	11	NA	TRBJ1-1	CATYRDAEAFF	TGTGCCACCTACAGGGACGCTGAAGCTTTCTTT
NA	TRBV6-5	13	TRBD1	TRBJ2-1	CASKPGQAVEQFF	TGTGCCAGCAAGCCCGGACAGGCGGTTGAGCAGTTCTTC
NA	TRBV11-2	14	NA	TRBJ1-3	CASSAGLSGNTIYF	TGTGCCAGCAGCGCGGGCCTCTCTGGAAACACCATATATTTT
NA	TRBV5-1	14	NA	TRBJ2-1	CASSPEFTVNEQFF	TGCGCCAGCAGTCCTGAGTTCACTGTCAATGAGCAGTTCTTC
once	TRBV6-5	15	NA	TRBJ2-7	CASSTTRGTLYEQYF	TGTGCCAGCAGTACAACACGCGGGACCTTATACGAGCAGTACTTC
NA	TRBV10-3	14	NA	TRBJ1-5	CAISGSHRNQPQHF	TGTGCCATCAGTGGTAGTCACCGTAATCAGCCCCAGCATTTT
NA	TRBV9	14	TRBD1	TRBJ1-2	CASTLTGGMEGYTF	TGTGCCAGCACCTTGACAGGGGGTATGGAGGGCTACACCTTC
few	TRBV3-1/TRBV3-2	15	NA	TRBJ1-2	CASSDPRGAFYGYTF	TGTGCCAGCAGCGATCCCAGGGGAGCCTTCTATGGCTACACCTTC
NA	TRBV4-1	14	NA	TRBJ1-5	CASSPAGGNQPQHF	TGCGCCAGCAGCCCCGCGGGGGGCAATCAGCCCCAGCATTTT
NA	TRBV5-4	16	TRBD1	TRBJ2-7	CASSRQTGDGGYEQYF	TGTGCCAGCAGCAGACAAACAGGGGATGGAGGCTACGAGCAGTACTTC
NA	TRBV27	17	TRBD2	TRBJ2-5	CASSLSPSGGLWETQYF	TGTGCCAGCAGTTTATCGCCTAGCGGGGGTTTGTGGGAGACCCAGTACTTC
NA	TRBV28	13	NA	TRBJ2-4	CASSPGLGNIQYF	TGTGCCAGCAGTCCGGGACTGGGGAACATTCAGTACTTC
NA	TRBV28	13	NA	TRBJ2-7	CASSLPGFYEQYF	TGTGCCAGCAGTTTACCAGGGTTCTACGAGCAGTACTTC
NA	TRBV5-1	15	NA	TRBJ1-1	CASSPAGGMNTEAFF	TGCGCCAGCAGCCCGGCAGGAGGAATGAACACTGAAGCTTTCTTT
NA	TRBV18	12	NA	TRBJ1-1	CASSPYNTEAFF	TGTGCCAGCTCACCCTATAACACTGAAGCTTTCTTT